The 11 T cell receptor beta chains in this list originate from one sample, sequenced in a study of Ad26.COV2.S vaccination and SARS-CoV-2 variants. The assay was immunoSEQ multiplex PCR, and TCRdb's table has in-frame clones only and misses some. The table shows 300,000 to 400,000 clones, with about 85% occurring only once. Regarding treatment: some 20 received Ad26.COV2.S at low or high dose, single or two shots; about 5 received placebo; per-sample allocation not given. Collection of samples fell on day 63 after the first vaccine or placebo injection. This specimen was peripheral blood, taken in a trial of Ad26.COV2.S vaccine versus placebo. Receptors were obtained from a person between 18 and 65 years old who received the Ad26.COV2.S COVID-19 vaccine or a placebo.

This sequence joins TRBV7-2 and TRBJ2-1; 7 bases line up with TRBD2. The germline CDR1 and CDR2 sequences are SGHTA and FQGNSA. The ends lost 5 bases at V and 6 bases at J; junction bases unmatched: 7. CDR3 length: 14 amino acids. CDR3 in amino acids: CASSLAGTINEQFF. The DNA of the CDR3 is TGTGCCAGCAGCCTCGCCGGGACTATCAATGAGCAGTTCTTC.

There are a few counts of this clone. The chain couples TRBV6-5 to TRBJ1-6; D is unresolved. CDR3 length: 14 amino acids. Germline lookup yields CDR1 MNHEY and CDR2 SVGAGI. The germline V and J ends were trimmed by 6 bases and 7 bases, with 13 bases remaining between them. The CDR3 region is CASRRDGGNSPLHF. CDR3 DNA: TGTGCCAGCAGACGTGACGGAGGGAATTCACCCCTCCACTTT.

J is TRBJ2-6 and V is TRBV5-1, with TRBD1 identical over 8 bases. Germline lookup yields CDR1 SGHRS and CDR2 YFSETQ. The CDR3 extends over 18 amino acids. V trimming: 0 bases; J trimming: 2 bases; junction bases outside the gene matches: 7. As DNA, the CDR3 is TGCGCCAGCAGCTTGGAACCACAGGGGGTTGCTGGGGCCAACGTCCTGACTTTC. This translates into CASSLEPQGVAGANVLTF.

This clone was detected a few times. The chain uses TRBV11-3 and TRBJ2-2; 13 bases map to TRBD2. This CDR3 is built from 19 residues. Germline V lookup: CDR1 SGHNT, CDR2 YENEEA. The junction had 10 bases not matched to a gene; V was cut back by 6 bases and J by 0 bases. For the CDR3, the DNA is TGTGCCAGCAGTGAATTACCGGGACTAGCGGGATCGAACACCGGGGAGCTGTTTTTT. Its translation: CASSELPGLAGSNTGELFF.

CDR3 in amino acids: CASSDRARAYEQYF. DNA of the CDR3: TGTGCCAGCAGTGACCGGGCCCGAGCCTACGAGCAGTACTTC. The chain carries TRBV6-1 and TRBJ2-7; D is undetermined. The germline V gene has CDR1 MNHNS and CDR2 SASEGT. This CDR3 has 14 amino acids. Deletions cut 3 bases from V and 2 bases from J, with 11 bases between.

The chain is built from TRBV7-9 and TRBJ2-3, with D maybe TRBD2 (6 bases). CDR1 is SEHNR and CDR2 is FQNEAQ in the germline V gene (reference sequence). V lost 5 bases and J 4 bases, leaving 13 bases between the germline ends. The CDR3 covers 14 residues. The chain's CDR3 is CASSPGARADTQYF. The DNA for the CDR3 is TGTGCCAGCAGCCCGGGAGCCCGGGCAGATACGCAGTATTTT.

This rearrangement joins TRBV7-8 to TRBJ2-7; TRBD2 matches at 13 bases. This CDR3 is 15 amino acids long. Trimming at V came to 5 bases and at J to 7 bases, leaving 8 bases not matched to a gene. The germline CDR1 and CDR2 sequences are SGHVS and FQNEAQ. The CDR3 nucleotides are TGTGCCAGCAGCCTAGGGACTAGCGGGGTGTCTGAGCAGTACTTC. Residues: CASSLGTSGVSEQYF. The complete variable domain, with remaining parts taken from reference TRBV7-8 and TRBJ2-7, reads GAGVSQSPRYKVAKRGQDVALRCDPISGHVSLFWYQQALGQGPEFLTYFQNEAQLDKSGLPSDRFFAERPEGSVSTLKIQRTQQEDSAVYLCASSLGTSGVSEQYFGPGTRLTVT.

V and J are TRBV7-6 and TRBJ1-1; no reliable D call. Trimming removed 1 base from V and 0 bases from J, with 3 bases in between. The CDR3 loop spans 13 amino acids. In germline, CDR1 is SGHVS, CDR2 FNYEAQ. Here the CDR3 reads CASSLVMNTEAFF. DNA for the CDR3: TGTGCCAGCAGCTTAGTGATGAACACTGAAGCTTTCTTT.

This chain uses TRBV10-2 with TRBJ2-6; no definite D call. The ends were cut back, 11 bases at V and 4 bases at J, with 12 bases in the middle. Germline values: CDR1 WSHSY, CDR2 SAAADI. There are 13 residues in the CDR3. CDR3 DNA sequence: TGCGCCCTCAAAATATGGGGGGCCAACGTCCTGACTTTC. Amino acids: CALKIWGANVLTF.

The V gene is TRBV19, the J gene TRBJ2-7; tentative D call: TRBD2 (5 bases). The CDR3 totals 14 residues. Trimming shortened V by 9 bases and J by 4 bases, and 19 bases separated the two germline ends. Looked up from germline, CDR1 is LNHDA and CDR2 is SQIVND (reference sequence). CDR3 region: CASASLDLGYEQYF. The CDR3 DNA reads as TGTGCCAGCGCCTCGCTGGACTTAGGATACGAGCAGTACTTC.

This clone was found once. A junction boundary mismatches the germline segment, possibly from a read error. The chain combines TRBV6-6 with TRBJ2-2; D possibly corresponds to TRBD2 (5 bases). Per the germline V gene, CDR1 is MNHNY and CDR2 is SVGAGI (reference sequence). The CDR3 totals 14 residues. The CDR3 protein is CACRERRDTGELFF. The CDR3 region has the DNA TGTGCCTGCAGAGAGCGGCGCGACACCGGGGAGCTGTTTTTT.